These 22 T cell receptor beta chains came from one sample sequenced in a study of T cell changes during pregnancy in multiple sclerosis. Only in-frame clones appear in the TCRdb table, and some are missing; sequencing was by immunoSEQ multiplex PCR. In the table there are some 80,000 clones, approximately 90% of which are singletons. This specimen was peripheral blood, taken in the first trimester of pregnancy. These receptors originate from a female donor with multiple sclerosis, enrolled in a pregnancy study.

Only a few counts were recorded for this clone. The chain employs TRBV29-1 and TRBJ1-1; perhaps TRBD1 as D (5 bases). This CDR3 is built from 12 residues. The germline gives CDR1 SQVTM, CDR2 ANQGSEA. Trimming removed 7 bases at V and 0 bases at J, with 9 bases between. CDR3 residues: CSGQGVNTEAFF. The DNA of the CDR3 is TGCAGCGGTCAGGGTGTGAACACTGAAGCTTTCTTT.

The chain combines TRBV6-5 with TRBJ2-1; TRBD1 matches at 8 bases. This CDR3 is 15 amino acids long. Germline V lookup: CDR1 MNHEY, CDR2 SVGAGI. With V trimmed by 6 bases and J by 4 bases, 8 bases remained unmatched. The CDR3 coding sequence is TGTGCCAGCAGACCGGACAGGGCGATTTACAATGAGCAGTTCTTC. This sequence encodes CASRPDRAIYNEQFF.

The rearrangement uses TRBV4-1 and TRBJ2-2; TRBD2 aligns across 7 bases. Germline CDR1 reads MGHRA; CDR2 reads YSYEKL. The CDR3 runs 19 residues. V was pared by 0 bases and J by 1 base, with 11 bases of the junction left unmatched. The DNA of the CDR3 is TGCGCCAGCAGCCAAGAAGGGCTAGCGGACTACTTGAACACCGGGGAGCTGTTTTTT. This codes for CASSQEGLADYLNTGELFF.

This sequence joins TRBV7-2 and TRBJ2-7, with TRBD1 identical over 7 bases. CDR3 length: 16 residues. The trim removed 4 bases at V and 4 bases at J, leaving 13 bases unmatched. Germline V gene lookup returns CDR1 SGHTA and CDR2 FQGNSA. CDR3 DNA: TGTGCCAGCAGCTCAGCCCCGGGACAGACCTGGTACGAGCAGTACTTC. Translating gives CASSSAPGQTWYEQYF.

This clone was observed a single time. The chain is built from TRBV19 and TRBJ2-5, with TRBD1 matching over 7 bases. Germline CDR1 reads LNHDA; CDR2 reads SQIVND (reference sequence). The trim removed 4 bases at V and 0 bases at J, leaving 5 bases unmatched. This CDR3 contains 15 residues. CDR3 nucleotide sequence: TGTGCCAGTAGTAGGGGACAGATGTACCAAGAGACCCAGTACTTC. Translated, it gives CASSRGQMYQETQYF.

The chain recombines TRBV19 with TRBJ2-2; D might be TRBD2 (5 bases). CDR1 is LNHDA and CDR2 is SQIVND in the germline V gene (reference sequence). With 1 base removed from V and 5 bases from J, the gap between germline ends came to 5 bases. This CDR3 is built from 13 residues. The DNA for the CDR3 is TGTGCCAGTAGTATAGTAGCGACCGGGGAGCTGTTTTTT. It codes for CASSIVATGELFF.

The chain carries TRBV6-5 and TRBJ2-3; D gene unclear. The CDR3 loop spans 14 amino acids. The germline V gene encodes CDR1 MNHEY and CDR2 SVGAGI. Trimming removed 7 bases at V and 1 base at J, with 12 bases between. CDR3 region: CASKTSVGTDTQYF. The CDR3 region has the DNA TGTGCCAGCAAGACATCGGTGGGCACAGATACGCAGTATTTT.

This sequence joins TRBV5-5 and TRBJ2-7; the D gene is possibly TRBD1 (6 bases). The germline gives CDR1 SGHKS, CDR2 YYEKEE (reference sequence). There are 14 residues in the CDR3. Trimming left V 4 bases short and J 4 bases short, with 15 bases between. CDR3 sequence reads: CASSNTGTAYEQYF. Written as DNA, the CDR3 is TGTGCCAGCAGCAATACAGGGACGGCTTACGAGCAGTACTTC. The full variable domain, in which reference TRBV5-5 and TRBJ2-7 provide the parts outside the CDR3, is DAGVTQSPTHLIKTRGQQVTLRCSPISGHKSVSWYQQVLGQGPQFIFQYYEKEERGRGNFPDRFSARQFPNYSSELNVNALLLGDSALYLCASSNTGTAYEQYFGPGTRLTVT.

The J gene is TRBJ2-7, the V gene TRBV28; a weak D match, TRBD2 (6 bases). The V end was cut by 5 bases, the J end by 0 bases, with 11 bases between. The CDR3 consists of 14 residues. The germline V gene has CDR1 MDHEN and CDR2 SYDVKM. CDR3 loop: CASSPIAVSYEQYF. The CDR3 DNA reads TGTGCCAGCAGTCCCATAGCGGTCTCCTACGAGCAGTACTTC.

The chain joins TRBV6-6 to TRBJ1-2, with 9 bases that match TRBD1. CDR1 MNHNY and CDR2 SVGAGI come from the germline V gene (reference sequence). CDR3 length equals 12 residues. V shed 6 bases, J shed 6 bases, and the junction held 2 bases outside the gene matches. The CDR3 DNA is TGTGCCAGCAGGACAGGGGGAGATGGCTACACCTTC. Protein: CASRTGGDGYTF.

The V gene is TRBV27, the J gene TRBJ2-7; D may be TRBD2 (5 bases). The CDR3 is 12 amino acids. Germline V gene data show CDR1 as MNHEY and CDR2 as SMNVEV (reference sequence). Deletions cut 5 bases from V and 5 bases from J, with 10 bases between. CDR3 sequence: CASSPSGNEQYF. The CDR3 DNA reads as TGTGCCAGCAGTCCATCCGGGAACGAGCAGTACTTC.

The count of this clone is one. This rearrangement joins TRBV4-3 to TRBJ2-5; tentative D call: TRBD2 (7 bases). The V gene lost 4 bases and the J gene lost 2 bases, with 17 bases spanning the gap. CDR3 length: 16 amino acids. Germline loops: CDR1 LGHNA, CDR2 YSLEER. The CDR3 nucleotides read TGCGCCAGCAGCCCAGAACGGGGGGCGGTACAAGAGACCCAGTACTTC. This sequence encodes CASSPERGAVQETQYF.

J is TRBJ1-2 and V is TRBV7-2; TRBD1 might be the D (5 bases). Germline lookup yields CDR1 SGHTA and CDR2 FQGNSA. V was pared by 4 bases and J by 4 bases, with 19 bases between. The length of the CDR3 is 16 residues. The CDR3 DNA is TGTGCCAGCAGCTACCCCTTCGGGAACGGGGGCTATGGCTACACCTTC. The encoded protein is CASSYPFGNGGYGYTF.

In DNA, the CDR3 is TGTGCCAGTAGTATAAGCGGAAATAGCAATCAGCCCCAGCATTTT. Translation gives CASSISGNSNQPQHF. The V call is TRBV19, the J call TRBJ1-5, with D uncertain. The CDR3 length is 15 residues. Trimming took 2 bases from V and 0 from J, leaving 8 bases between them. Germline CDR1 and CDR2: LNHDA and SQIVND (reference sequence).

This clone came up a few times. The CDR3, as DNA: TGTGCCAGCAGCTTGGGGCCGGGGGAAGGAGAGACCCAGTACTTC. Translated, it gives CASSLGPGEGETQYF. The chain uses TRBV5-8 and TRBJ2-5; D may be TRBD2 (6 bases). Trimming removed 0 bases at V and 4 bases at J, with 13 bases between. Germline V gives CDR1 SGHTS, CDR2 YDEGEE. The CDR3 is made up of 15 amino acids. The full variable domain, its missing parts supplied by reference TRBV5-8 and TRBJ2-5, is EAGVTQSPTHLIKTRGQQATLRCSPISGHTSVYWYQQALGLGLQFLLWYDEGEERNRGNFPPRFSGRQFPNYSSELNVNALELEDSALYLCASSLGPGEGETQYFGPGTRLLVL.

The chain couples TRBV15 to TRBJ2-1; 10 nucleotides align to TRBD2. The CDR3 covers 19 residues. The junction had 12 bases not matched to a gene; V was cut back by 0 bases and J by 4 bases. Germline values: CDR1 LNHNV, CDR2 YYDKDF (reference sequence). For the CDR3, the DNA is TGTGCCACCAGCAGAGATAGGTCGAGCGGGAGGGGTTTGTACAATGAGCAGTTCTTC. Amino acid sequence: CATSRDRSSGRGLYNEQFF.

The chain couples TRBV6-1 to TRBJ1-5; D not certain. V was cut by 0 bases and J by 5 bases, with 8 bases left in between. The CDR3 is 14 amino acids. Germline V lookup: CDR1 MNHNS, CDR2 SASEGT. CDR3 protein: CASSEATGDQPQHF. DNA of the CDR3: TGTGCCAGCAGTGAAGCAACCGGGGATCAGCCCCAGCATTTT.

This chain links TRBV13 with TRBJ2-7, with TRBD2 matching over 12 bases. The CDR3 loop spans 14 amino acids. V dropped 0 bases and J dropped 8; count of bases not matched to a gene: 2. From germline, CDR1 is PRHDT and CDR2 FYEKMQ (reference sequence). The CDR3 DNA reads as TGTGCCAGCAGCTTAGGCCTAGCGGGAGGGAAGCAGTACTTC. Translating it yields CASSLGLAGGKQYF.

This sequence joins TRBV21-1 and TRBJ2-7; no check of the table's D call, TRBD1, against the DNA was made. TRBV21-1 is shown as a pseudogene. The CDR3 is made up of 18 amino acids. CDR3 loop: CASSKIGIMGTGRYEQYF. The CDR3, as DNA: TGTGCCAGCAGCAAAATAGGGATAATGGGGACAGGGCGCTACGAGCAGTACTTC.

The chain has TRBV30 and TRBJ1-3; the D gene is possibly TRBD1 (5 bases). Germline V gene data show CDR1 as GTSNPN and CDR2 as SVGIG (reference sequence). This CDR3 is 15 amino acids long. Trimming removed 4 bases at V and 5 bases at J, with 18 bases between. This CDR3 is CAWILVWGLRNTIYF. The CDR3 coding sequence is TGTGCCTGGATCCTTGTGTGGGGCTTGAGAAACACCATATATTTT.

In the case of this clone: Within the sample, other DNA sequences also encode this same CDR3. The V and J genes are TRBV19 and TRBJ2-5, with TRBD2 identical over 8 bases. Germline CDR1 reads LNHDA; CDR2 reads SQIVND (reference sequence). The length of the CDR3 is 15 residues. V trimming: 1 base; J trimming: 5 bases; junction bases outside the gene matches: 6. The CDR3 nucleotides read TGTGCCAGTAGTATAGCGGGAGGGCCGGGGGAGACCCAGTACTTC. It yields the protein CASSIAGGPGETQYF.

The V and J genes are TRBV5-4 and TRBJ2-3; no definite D call. The CDR3 sequence is 13 residues long. Germline CDR1 reads SGHNT; CDR2 reads YYREEE (reference sequence). Trimming took off 4 bases at V and 2 bases at J, with 8 bases between the two ends. The CDR3 protein is CASSLRVTDTQYF. As DNA, the CDR3 is TGTGCCAGCAGCCTCCGGGTCACAGATACGCAGTATTTT.